This entry lists 21 T cell receptor beta chains sequenced from one sample in a study of T cell responses to AZD1222 COVID-19 vaccine. Sequencing used immunoSEQ multiplex PCR; TCRdb keeps in-frame clones, though not all of them. The table lists 75,000 to 100,000 clones, roughly 90% of them singletons, with 26% in the top ten. Sequenced here: peripheral blood, sampled on day 0 of AZD1222 vaccination. All receptors derive from an adult in good health.

This chain uses TRBV5-6 with TRBJ2-7; TRBD2 matches at 7 bases. V was clipped by 2 bases and J by 5 bases; unmatched bases: 13. Germline CDR1 and CDR2: SGHDT and YYEEEE. The length of the CDR3 is 16 residues. CDR3 in amino acids: CASSFYGRRELNEQYF. CDR3 sequence (DNA): TGTGCCAGCAGCTTTTACGGCCGGCGGGAGTTGAACGAGCAGTACTTC.

In this sample, this clone turned up once. This chain uses TRBV6-2 or TRBV6-3 with TRBJ2-7; D might be TRBD1 or TRBD2, each matching 5 bases. CDR3 length equals 16 residues. V dropped 2 bases and J dropped 3 bases, with 17 bases sitting between them. CDR1 is MNHEY and CDR2 is SVGEGT in the germline V gene. This chain's CDR3 is CASSYVTGTAFYEQYF. The CDR3 DNA reads TGTGCCAGCAGTTACGTTACCGGGACCGCGTTCTACGAGCAGTACTTC.

The gene calls are TRBV12-5 and TRBJ2-5; D is unclear. The CDR3 loop spans 13 amino acids. The V end lost 3 bases, the J end lost 2 bases, and 7 bases lay between the germline ends. From germline, CDR1 is LGHNT and CDR2 FRNRAP. The CDR3 loop is CASGFIGQETQYF. The DNA for the CDR3 is TGTGCTAGTGGTTTTATCGGACAAGAGACCCAGTACTTC. The whole variable domain, filled in from reference TRBV12-5 and TRBJ2-5, reads DARVTQTPRHKVTEMGQEVTMRCQPILGHNTVFWYRQTMMQGLELLAYFRNRAPLDDSGMPKDRFSAEMPDATLATLKIQPSEPRDSAVYFCASGFIGQETQYFGPGTRLLVL.

This clone was detected only a few times. V and J are TRBV6-1 and TRBJ1-5, with D hard to call. Germline CDR1 and CDR2: MNHNS and SASEGT. The CDR3 extends over 13 amino acids. V lost 0 bases, J lost 5 bases, and 5 bases lay in between. In DNA, the CDR3 is TGTGCCAGCAGTGAAGCAAAGGATCAGCCCCAGCATTTT. Protein sequence: CASSEAKDQPQHF.

V is TRBV28 and J is TRBJ1-5, with D unresolved. In germline, CDR1 is MDHEN, CDR2 SYDVKM. Trimming stripped 5 bases from V and 7 bases from J, with 12 bases between. The length of the CDR3 is 13 residues. CDR3 loop: CASSASMIQPQHF. As DNA, the CDR3 is TGTGCCAGCAGTGCTAGTATGATCCAGCCCCAGCATTTT.

The chain is built from TRBV6-2 or TRBV6-3 and TRBJ2-4; the D gene is possibly TRBD1 (5 bases). Trimming removed 3 bases from V and 9 bases from J, with 12 bases in between. The V gene's germline CDR1 is MNHEY and CDR2 SVGEGT. The CDR3 is made up of 13 amino acids. The CDR3, as DNA: TGTGCCAGCAGTTATGGTGCCGACAGCATTCAGTACTTC. Its protein is CASSYGADSIQYF.

The V call is TRBV13, the J call TRBJ1-2, with 7 bases aligning to TRBD1. V lost 2 bases to trimming and J lost 0 bases; unmatched junction nucleotides: 3. Germline CDR1 is PRHDT and CDR2 is FYEKMQ (reference sequence). The CDR3 totals 15 residues. CDR3 loop: CASSLQGGSNYGYTF. In DNA form, the CDR3 reads TGTGCCAGCAGCTTACAGGGGGGTTCTAACTATGGCTACACCTTC.

The chain combines TRBV28 with TRBJ1-2; D remains ambiguous. The CDR3 covers 11 residues. Germline V gene lookup returns CDR1 MDHEN and CDR2 SYDVKM. Trimming took 6 bases from V and 2 from J, leaving 4 bases between them. CDR3 bases: TGTGCCAGCAGGGCAAACTATGGCTACACCTTC. Translation gives CASRANYGYTF.

The V and J genes are TRBV19 and TRBJ2-2; 13 bases align to TRBD2. Germline V gene data show CDR1 as LNHDA and CDR2 as SQIVND (reference sequence). V trimming: 6 bases; J trimming: 6 bases; junction bases outside the gene matches: 7. The CDR3 length is 16 residues. DNA of the CDR3: TGTGCCAGTAGAAGAGGGGGACTAGCGGGATCCGGGGAGCTGTTTTTT. It yields the protein CASRRGGLAGSGELFF.

This rearrangement joins TRBV19 to TRBJ1-5; 7 nucleotides line up with TRBD1. The CDR3 has 15 amino acids. V lost 4 bases, J lost 1 base, and 4 bases stayed unmatched. Per germline, CDR1 LNHDA and CDR2 SQIVND (reference sequence). CDR3 sequence: CASSNDRASNQPQHF. The DNA of the CDR3 is TGTGCCAGTAGTAACGACAGGGCCAGCAATCAGCCCCAGCATTTT.

The chain recombines TRBV18 with TRBJ2-5; D possibly corresponds to TRBD1 (6 bases). This CDR3 region has 14 residues. CDR1 is KGHSH and CDR2 is LQKENI in the germline V gene. V was shortened by 3 bases and J by 2 bases, with 10 bases between the two germline ends. The CDR3 coding sequence is TGTGCCAGCTCACCCACAGGGCGACAAGAGACCCAGTACTTC. It codes for CASSPTGRQETQYF.

The rearrangement links TRBV5-1 to TRBJ2-7, with D uncertain. Per germline, CDR1 SGHRS and CDR2 YFSETQ. Trimming pared 4 bases from V and 5 bases from J, leaving 19 bases between. The CDR3 runs to 15 residues. The CDR3 region is CASSTIPGAVDEQYF. In DNA form, the CDR3 reads TGCGCCAGCAGCACCATCCCGGGTGCGGTAGACGAGCAGTACTTC.

The V call is TRBV28, the J call TRBJ1-1, with a tentative D call TRBD1 (6 bases). V was shortened by 8 bases and J by 7 bases, with 14 bases between the two germline ends. Germline CDR1 is MDHEN and CDR2 is SYDVKM. The CDR3 length is 12 residues. CDR3 sequence (DNA): TGTGCCAGCTATGGACAGTTTAATGAAGCTTTCTTT. Protein product: CASYGQFNEAFF.

The V call is TRBV4-3, the J call TRBJ1-3, with D unclear. V was clipped by 0 bases and J by 4 bases, with 4 bases between them. This CDR3 is built from 13 residues. Germline lookup yields CDR1 LGHNA and CDR2 YSLEER. The CDR3 is CASSQDLGNTIYF. The CDR3 DNA reads as TGCGCCAGCAGCCAAGATTTGGGAAACACCATATATTTT.

The gene calls are TRBV2 and TRBJ1-5; D not resolved. The germline V gene has CDR1 SNHLY and CDR2 FYNNEI. The CDR3 is made up of 15 amino acids. Trimming cost V 6 bases and J 6 bases, with 18 bases left between them. The CDR3 loop reads CASRQGPGRTQPQHF. CDR3 nucleotides: TGTGCCAGCAGGCAAGGGCCCGGGCGAACTCAGCCCCAGCATTTT.

The V and J genes are TRBV3-1 (or the pseudogene TRBV3-2) and TRBJ1-5; the D is unclear. The CDR3 runs to 13 residues. The germline CDR1 and CDR2 sequences are LGHDT and YNNKEL (reference sequence). Trimming removed 4 bases from V and 5 bases from J, with 9 bases in between. In nucleotides, the CDR3 is TGTGCCAGCAGCCCCGGGAGAGATCAGCCCCAGCATTTT. Its translation: CASSPGRDQPQHF.

The chain links TRBV4-2 to TRBJ2-1, with TRBD2 identical over 7 bases. This CDR3 has 15 amino acids. V was pared by 0 bases and J by 6 bases, with 5 bases of the junction left unmatched. CDR1 is LGHNA, CDR2 YNFKEQ, per germline. Written as DNA, the CDR3 is TGTGCCAGCAGCCAAGAGGCGGGAGCACTCAATGAGCAGTTCTTC. Protein product: CASSQEAGALNEQFF.

With regard to this clone: The same CDR3 is also encoded by other DNA sequences in this sample. The chain uses TRBV28 and TRBJ1-1; 9 bases fit TRBD1. CDR1 MDHEN and CDR2 SYDVKM come from the germline V gene. This CDR3 spans 14 amino acids. V lost 4 bases and J lost 1; bases outside the gene matches: 1. The CDR3 loop reads CASSSGQGNTEAFF. Here the CDR3 DNA reads TGTGCCAGCAGTTCGGGACAGGGGAACACTGAAGCTTTCTTT.

The chain recombines TRBV30 with TRBJ1-2, with D perhaps TRBD1 (6 bases). CDR1 and CDR2 (germline): GTSNPN, SVGIG (reference sequence). V lost 1 base, J lost 6 bases, and 9 bases lay in between. The CDR3 sequence is 12 residues long. CDR3 in DNA: TGTGCCTGGAGTGGGGGGCGGAATGGCTACACCTTC. It yields the protein CAWSGGRNGYTF.

A single count supports this clone. The chain couples TRBV9 to TRBJ1-4; a possible D gene is TRBD1 (6 bases). V dropped 0 bases and J dropped 7 bases, with 13 bases sitting between them. The CDR3 extends over 15 amino acids. The germline V gene encodes CDR1 SGDLS and CDR2 YYNGEE. CDR3 amino acids: CASSVAPGAGEKLFF. Here the CDR3 DNA reads TGTGCCAGCAGCGTAGCTCCGGGGGCGGGTGAAAAACTGTTTTTT.

The V and J genes are TRBV28 and TRBJ2-3, with D perhaps being TRBD1 or TRBD2 (6 bases each). The CDR3 covers 13 residues. V gave up 8 bases and J gave up 4 bases, with 13 bases separating them. The germline V gene encodes CDR1 MDHEN and CDR2 SYDVKM. CDR3 nucleotides: TGTGCCAGCCGGACAAGGGGGGCAGATACGCAGTATTTT. Residues: CASRTRGADTQYF.